This T cell receptor (beta chain) was retrieved from a study of response to subunit inactivated influenza vaccine. TCRdb reprocessed the RT-PCR reads with MiXCR, giving one entry per CDR3 protein. This table holds almost 250,000 distinct CDR3 sequences, roughly an eighth found once. The study, taken as a whole, reports: Authors suggested that a seasonal influenza vaccination recruits few new T cells each time.

A remark on this clonotype: Antigen specificity is unknown.

The germline V and J ends were trimmed by 1 base and 4 bases, with 17 bases remaining between them. Per germline, CDR1 SGHVS and CDR2 FQNEAQ. The CDR3 totals 16 residues. This chain connects TRBV7-8 to TRBJ2-7, with D perhaps matching TRBD2 (7 bases). The TCR sequence derives from a man aged 45-65 years who received an inactivated influenza vaccine. The material sequenced was non-naive T cells sorted from PBMCs, taken 14 to 15 days before vaccination. DNA of the CDR3: TGTGCCAGCAGCTTAGAGGGGGGGGCAGTCAATTACGAGCAGTACTTC. It is translated as CASSLEGGAVNYEQYF. The full variable domain, with the rest looked up from reference TRBV7-8 and TRBJ2-7, is GAGVSQSPRYKVAKRGQDVALRCDPISGHVSLFWYQQALGQGPEFLTYFQNEAQLDKSGLPSDRFFAERPEGSVSTLKIQRTQQEDSAVYLCASSLEGGAVNYEQYFGPGTRLTVT.